This T cell receptor beta chain derives from a study of graft-versus-host responses after intestinal transplantation. Study as a whole: All recipients were transplanted with multivisceral, liver-intestinal, or isolated intestinal grafts.

Broader study findings: Some GvH clones appeared in ileal mucosa or blood before recipient bone marrow.

With regard to this clone: What it recognizes is unknown.

Data came from immunoSEQ multiplex PCR; TCRdb stores just in-frame clones and leaves some out. Of approximately 100,000 clones listed, almost 90% were seen once; the top ten hold 0.11%. The TCR sequence derives from a human donor who received an intestinal transplant. The sample here was unstimulated CD4+ T cells sorted from spleen or lymph node cells, taken before intestinal transplant.

CDR3 residues: CASSFRQEAFF. Here the CDR3 DNA reads TGTGCCAGCAGCTTCAGACAGGAAGCTTTCTTT. This sequence joins TRBV7-9 and TRBJ1-1, with TRBD1 as a possible D gene (5 bases). This CDR3 has 11 amino acids. The V end lost 3 bases, the J end lost 8 bases, and 7 bases lay between the germline ends. Germline V gene lookup returns CDR1 SEHNR and CDR2 FQNEAQ (reference sequence).